Sequencing of this T cell receptor (beta chain) was carried out in a study of blood T cell repertoires in COVID-19. Study details: Samples taken during acute and convalescent COVID-19 were collected in the United States, Italy and Spain.

V lost 3 bases to trimming and J lost 6 bases; unmatched junction nucleotides: 5. The CDR3 loop spans 14 amino acids. Per the germline V gene, CDR1 is KGHSH and CDR2 is LQKENI. Original methodology: The authors estimated nucleated cell counts from reference gene primer amplification. TCRdb's table, derived via immunoSEQ multiplex PCR, lists solely in-frame clones and lacks some. That table supplies the V and J calls and clone size; D and trimming were determined from the DNA. The data contain 200,000 to 300,000 clones, approximately 83% of them singletons. The receptor comes from a man aged 35-49 years with acute or convalescent COVID-19. The specimen sequenced was peripheral blood. The chain combines TRBV18 with TRBJ1-1, with 9 bases lining up with TRBD1. The CDR3 nucleotides are TGTGCCAGCTCACCGTCCCGGGACAGGGCTGAAGCTTTCTTT. Residues: CASSPSRDRAEAFF. The whole variable domain, remainder taken from reference TRBV18 and TRBJ1-1, is NAGVMQNPRHLVRRRGQEARLRCSPMKGHSHVYWYRQLPEEGLKFMVYLQKENIIDESGMPKERFSAEFPKEGPSILRIQQVVRGDSAAYFCASSPSRDRAEAFFGQGTRLTVV.